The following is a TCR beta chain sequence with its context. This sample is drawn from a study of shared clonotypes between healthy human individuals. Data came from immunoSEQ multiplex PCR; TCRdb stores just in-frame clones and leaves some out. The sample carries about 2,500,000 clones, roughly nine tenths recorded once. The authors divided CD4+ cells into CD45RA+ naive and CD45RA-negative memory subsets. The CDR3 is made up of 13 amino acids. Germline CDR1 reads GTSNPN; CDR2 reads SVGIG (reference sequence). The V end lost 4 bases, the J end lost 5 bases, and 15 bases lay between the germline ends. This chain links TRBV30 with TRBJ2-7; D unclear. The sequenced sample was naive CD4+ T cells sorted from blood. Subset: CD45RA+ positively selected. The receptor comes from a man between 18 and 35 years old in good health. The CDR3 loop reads CAWNTVANHEQYF. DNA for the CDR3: TGTGCCTGGAATACGGTGGCTAACCACGAGCAGTACTTC.